One and the same sample provided the 12 T cell receptor beta chains below, sequenced in a study of shared clonotypes between healthy human individuals (dated by TCRdb to 2018 to 2021). The method behind the library was the immunoSEQ multiplex PCR assay. TCRdb re-hosts the immuneACCESS table, in-frame sequences only. Its copies lack some clones; in the studies checked, an unresolved V gene accounts for under half of them, and the cause for the rest is not known. This sample comprises roughly 1,500,000 clones, approximately 98% of them detected only once. Of the sample, around 0.45% is held by the ten largest clones. Sequenced sample: naive CD4+ T cells sorted from blood. The cell subset or site label here, explained by the study, means: CD45RA+ positively selected. The receptors derive from a young man in good health.

The table lists this clone with a few counts. V is TRBV10-1 and J is TRBJ1-2; D gene ambiguous. The CDR3 length is 13 residues. Trimming took 10 bases from V and 8 from J, leaving 20 bases between them. Looked up from germline, CDR1 is WNHNN and CDR2 is SYGVQD (reference sequence). The CDR3 loop reads CATSPDTSVGYTF. The CDR3, as DNA: TGCGCCACCTCACCAGACACCTCGGTCGGCTACACCTTC.

For the CDR3, the DNA is TGTGCCACGATAAGCGGGGTCATGGGGACCCAGTACTTC. The encoded protein is CATISGVMGTQYF. The chain uses TRBV6-6 and TRBJ2-5, with TRBD2 matching 7 bases. The V segment lost 10 bases and the J segment 7 bases; nucleotides outside the gene matches: 12. CDR1 is MNHNY, CDR2 SVGAGI, per germline (reference sequence). The length of the CDR3 is 13 residues.

V is TRBV11-2 and J is TRBJ1-2; 10 bases are shared with TRBD1. CDR1 and CDR2 from the germline V gene are SGHAT and FQNNGV. CDR3 length: 15 residues. V lost 4 bases to trimming and J lost 5 bases; unmatched junction nucleotides: 7. The DNA for the CDR3 is TGTGCCAGCAGCTACCTGACAGGGGGCGGGTATGGCTACACCTTC. Encoded protein: CASSYLTGGGYGYTF.

The gene calls are TRBV7-2 and TRBJ2-7; the match to TRBD2 covers 16 bases. There are 17 residues in the CDR3. V shed 5 bases, J shed 6 bases, and the junction held 10 bases outside the gene matches. Germline V gives CDR1 SGHTA, CDR2 FQGNSA. The CDR3 loop is CASSMGLAGGFGREQYF. As DNA, the CDR3 is TGTGCCAGCAGCATGGGACTAGCGGGAGGGTTTGGTCGCGAGCAGTACTTC.

This clone was observed once. The genes are TRBV6-5 and TRBJ1-2; 9 bases line up with TRBD1. Germline assignment: CDR1 MNHEY and CDR2 SVGAGI. This CDR3 spans 15 amino acids. Germline trimming cut 5 bases from V and 8 bases from J; bases unmatched to any gene: 12. CDR3 amino acids: CASSITLGTGKGYTF. DNA for the CDR3: TGTGCCAGCAGTATTACCCTAGGGACAGGGAAAGGCTACACCTTC.

As concerns this clone: The identical CDR3 is also encoded by other nucleotide sequences in the sample. The chain carries TRBV5-5 and TRBJ2-1, with 8 bases that match TRBD2. The CDR3 extends over 15 amino acids. The V gene's germline CDR1 is SGHKS and CDR2 YYEKEE (reference sequence). V gave up 0 bases and J gave up 2 bases; unmatched junction bases: 1. CDR3 protein: CASSLVAGTYNEQFF. In DNA form, the CDR3 reads TGTGCCAGCAGCTTGGTAGCGGGGACCTACAATGAGCAGTTCTTC.

This clone has just one count. The rearrangement links TRBV5-1 to TRBJ2-7, with a tentative D call TRBD1 (6 bases). Between the trimmed V and J ends, which lost 4 bases and 2 bases, there was a span of 13 bases. CDR1 is SGHRS, CDR2 YFSETQ, per germline. The CDR3 length is 14 residues. The DNA of the CDR3 is TGCGCCAGCAGCACCAGGGGATACACCTACGAGCAGTACTTC. Amino acids: CASSTRGYTYEQYF.

CDR3: CASSPSGGGTEAFF. CDR3 coding DNA: TGTGCCAGCTCACCCTCCGGAGGCGGCACTGAAGCTTTCTTT. The gene calls are TRBV18 and TRBJ1-1, with unresolved D. CDR3 length: 14 amino acids. Between the trimmed V and J ends, which lost 3 bases and 4 bases, there was a span of 12 bases. The germline V gene has CDR1 KGHSH and CDR2 LQKENI.

The rearrangement links TRBV28 to TRBJ1-3; D ambiguous. CDR3 length: 15 amino acids. Germline V gives CDR1 MDHEN, CDR2 SYDVKM. Trimming left V 7 bases short and J 4 bases short, with 17 bases between. The CDR3 coding sequence is TGTGCCAGCACTCCCTTGGGAGGGTTCGGAAACACCATATATTTT. It is translated as CASTPLGGFGNTIYF. Variable domain in full (rest from reference TRBV28 and TRBJ1-3): DVKVTQSSRYLVKRTGEKVFLECVQDMDHENMFWYRQDPGLGLRLIYFSYDVKMKEKGDIPEGYSVSREKKERFSLILESASTNQTSMYLCASTPLGGFGNTIYFGEGSWLTVV.

The chain links TRBV14 to TRBJ2-3; D is undetermined. Germline V CDR1 and CDR2: SGHDN, FVKESK. This CDR3 is 16 amino acids long. Trimming stripped 2 bases from V and 1 base from J, with 13 bases between. The CDR3 loop is CASSQLGIGRTDTQYF. CDR3 sequence (DNA): TGTGCCAGCAGCCAACTAGGGATTGGGCGCACAGATACGCAGTATTTT.

Here the CDR3 reads CASRYRGTQTQYF. CDR3 coding DNA: TGTGCCAGCAGATATAGGGGTACGCAGACGCAGTACTTC. The chain uses TRBV7-2 and TRBJ2-7; D is perhaps TRBD1 (5 bases). Germline CDR1 reads SGHTA; CDR2 reads FQGNSA. V was cut by 6 bases and J by 9 bases, with 18 bases left in between. The CDR3 length is 13 residues.

The genes are TRBV9 and TRBJ2-3; TRBD2 is a possible D gene (6 bases). V was clipped by 4 bases and J by 2 bases, with 14 bases between them. The germline V gene has CDR1 SGDLS and CDR2 YYNGEE. There are 15 residues in the CDR3. CDR3 DNA: TGTGCCAGCAGCCCGCGGGACCTATTCACAGATACGCAGTATTTT. It yields the protein CASSPRDLFTDTQYF. The entire variable domain, with the rest obtained from reference TRBV9 and TRBJ2-3, is as follows: DSGVTQTPKHLITATGQRVTLRCSPRSGDLSVYWYQQSLDQGLQFLIQYYNGEERAKGNILERFSAQQFPDLHSELNLSSLELGDSALYFCASSPRDLFTDTQYFGPGTRLTVL.